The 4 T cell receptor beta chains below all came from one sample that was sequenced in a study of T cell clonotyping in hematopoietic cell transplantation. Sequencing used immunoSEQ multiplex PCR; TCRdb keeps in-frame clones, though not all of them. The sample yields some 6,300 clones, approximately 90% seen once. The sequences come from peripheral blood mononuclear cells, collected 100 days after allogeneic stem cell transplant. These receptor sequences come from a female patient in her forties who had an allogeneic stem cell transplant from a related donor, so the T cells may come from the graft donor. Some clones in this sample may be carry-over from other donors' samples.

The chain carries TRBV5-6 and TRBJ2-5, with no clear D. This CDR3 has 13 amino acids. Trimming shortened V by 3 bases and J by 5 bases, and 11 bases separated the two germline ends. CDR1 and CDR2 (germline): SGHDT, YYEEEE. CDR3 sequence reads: CASSYPTGETQYF. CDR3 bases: TGTGCCAGCAGCTATCCAACCGGGGAGACCCAGTACTTC.

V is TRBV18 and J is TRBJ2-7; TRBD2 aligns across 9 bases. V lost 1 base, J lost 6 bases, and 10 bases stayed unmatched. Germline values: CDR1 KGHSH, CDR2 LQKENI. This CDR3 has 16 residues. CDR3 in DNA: TGTGCCAGCTCACCACTCATGTCTAGCGGGGATGGCGAGCAGTACTTC. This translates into CASSPLMSSGDGEQYF.

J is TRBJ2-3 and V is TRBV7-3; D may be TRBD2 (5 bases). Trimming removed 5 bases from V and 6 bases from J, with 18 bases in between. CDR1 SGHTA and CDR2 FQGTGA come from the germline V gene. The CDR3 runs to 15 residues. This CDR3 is CASSPTGSYTDTQYF. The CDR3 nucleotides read TGTGCCAGCAGCCCTACGGGATCTTACACGGATACGCAGTATTTT.

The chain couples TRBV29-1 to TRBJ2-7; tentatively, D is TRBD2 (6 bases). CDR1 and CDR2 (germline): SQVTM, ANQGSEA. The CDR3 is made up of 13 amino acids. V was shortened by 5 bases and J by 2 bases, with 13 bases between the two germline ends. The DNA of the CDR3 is TGCAGCGTTAGCCCTAGCGCCGCCTACGAGCAGTACTTC. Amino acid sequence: CSVSPSAAYEQYF.